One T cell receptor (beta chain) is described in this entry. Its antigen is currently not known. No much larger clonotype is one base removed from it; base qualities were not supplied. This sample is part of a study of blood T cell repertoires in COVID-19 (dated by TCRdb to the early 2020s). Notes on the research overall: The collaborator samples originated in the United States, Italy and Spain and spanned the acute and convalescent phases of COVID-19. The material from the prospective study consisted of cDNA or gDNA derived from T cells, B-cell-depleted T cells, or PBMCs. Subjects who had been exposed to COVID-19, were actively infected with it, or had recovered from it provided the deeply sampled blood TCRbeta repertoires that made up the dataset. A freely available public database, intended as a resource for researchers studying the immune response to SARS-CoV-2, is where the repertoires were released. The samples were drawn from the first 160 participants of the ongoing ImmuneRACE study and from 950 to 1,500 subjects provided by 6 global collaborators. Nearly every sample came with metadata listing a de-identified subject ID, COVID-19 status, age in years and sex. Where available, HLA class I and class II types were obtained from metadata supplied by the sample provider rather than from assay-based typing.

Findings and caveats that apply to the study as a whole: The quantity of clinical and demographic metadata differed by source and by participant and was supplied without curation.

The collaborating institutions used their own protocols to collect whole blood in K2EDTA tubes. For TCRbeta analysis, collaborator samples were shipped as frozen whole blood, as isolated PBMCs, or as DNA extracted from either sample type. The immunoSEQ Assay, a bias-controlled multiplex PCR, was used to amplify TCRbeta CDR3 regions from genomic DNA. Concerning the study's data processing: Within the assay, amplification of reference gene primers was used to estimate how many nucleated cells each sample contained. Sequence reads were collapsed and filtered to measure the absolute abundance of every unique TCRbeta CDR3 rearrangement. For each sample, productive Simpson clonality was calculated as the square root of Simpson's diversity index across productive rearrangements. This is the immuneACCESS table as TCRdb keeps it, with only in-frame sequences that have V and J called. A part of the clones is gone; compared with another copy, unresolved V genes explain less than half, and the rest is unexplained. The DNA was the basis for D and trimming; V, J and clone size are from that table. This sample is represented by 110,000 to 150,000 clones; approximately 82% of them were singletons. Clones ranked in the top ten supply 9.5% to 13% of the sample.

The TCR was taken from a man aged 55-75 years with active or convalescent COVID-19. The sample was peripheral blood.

The DNA is TGTGCCAGTACGTTGCAGGGGATGGGCAATCAGCCCCAGCATTTT. It codes for CASTLQGMGNQPQHF. Here the chain combines TRBV19 and TRBJ1-5, and possibly TRBD1, on 6 matching bases. Measured from the cysteine to the phenylalanine, the CDR3 is 15 residues long. Kept here is only the CDR3 DNA, which spans 45 bases and is read in frame from base 1. The germline V gene (reference sequence) specifies LNHDA as CDR1 and SQIVND as CDR2. A distance of 15 bases separates the germline ends of V and J, which lose 7 bases and 2 bases respectively. The entire variable domain, with the stretches around the CDR3 drawn from the reference TRBV19 and TRBJ1-5 proteins, is DGGITQSPKYLFRKEGQNVTLSCEQNLNHDAMYWYRQDPGQGLRLIYYSQIVNDFQKGDIAEGYSVSREKKESFPLTVTSAQKNPTAFYLCASTLQGMGNQPQHFGDGTRLSIL.